Presented here are 27 T cell receptor beta chains from one specimen sequenced in a study of blood T cell repertoires in COVID-19 (dated by TCRdb to about 2020). Library generation was performed with the immunoSEQ multiplex PCR assay. TCRdb obtained this table from immuneACCESS and retained in-frame rearrangements with V and J assigned. These tables miss some clones; where compared with another copy, unresolved V genes account for less than half of the shortfall, and the remainder is unexplained. The sample profile shows roughly 120,000 clones; approximately 74% of them were found once. Over 5.5% of the sample comes from the top ten. Sequences were obtained from peripheral blood. Receptors originate from a man older than 75 with COVID-19, enrolled during active disease.

The chain has TRBV7-2 and TRBJ1-2, with D unresolved. With 2 bases removed from V and 4 bases from J, the gap between germline ends came to 14 bases. The CDR3 contains 15 residues. Germline V gives CDR1 SGHTA, CDR2 FQGNSA. The CDR3 region has the DNA TGTGCCAGCAGCTTATCTCTTATTCAGGTCTATGGCTACACCTTC. Translation: CASSLSLIQVYGYTF. Combining the CDR3 with reference TRBV7-2 and TRBJ1-2 gives the whole variable domain GAGVSQSPSNKVTEKGKDVELRCDPISGHTALYWYRQSLGQGLEFLIYFQGNSAPDKSGLPSDRFSAERTGGSVSTLTIQRTQQEDSAVYLCASSLSLIQVYGYTFGSGTRLTVV.

The chain links TRBV2 to TRBJ1-1; D gene uncertain. This CDR3 comprises 13 residues. Trimming took 7 bases from V and 9 from J, leaving 18 bases between them. CDR1 and CDR2 from the germline V gene are SNHLY and FYNNEI. CDR3 residues: CASTAGPEPKAFF. CDR3 DNA sequence: TGTGCCAGCACCGCGGGCCCTGAGCCTAAAGCTTTCTTT.

The table lists this clone with a count of one. This chain links TRBV9 with TRBJ2-7, with a weak D call TRBD2 (6 bases). The CDR3 contains 15 residues. CDR1 and CDR2 from the germline V gene are SGDLS and YYNGEE. Trimming stripped 3 bases from V and 2 bases from J, with 15 bases between. The CDR3 nucleotides are TGTGCCAGCAGCGGAGGTAGCGGCCGTACCTACGAGCAGTACTTC. It translates to CASSGGSGRTYEQYF.

The chain joins TRBV7-2 to TRBJ2-2; TRBD1 matches at 8 bases. Germline CDR1 and CDR2: SGHTA and FQGNSA. The CDR3 is 17 amino acids. Trimming took 1 base from V and 2 from J; bases not matched to a gene: 6. The CDR3 DNA reads as TGTGCCAGCAGCTTAGGGCTCGGACAGGGCAACACCGGGGAGCTGTTTTTT. It translates to CASSLGLGQGNTGELFF.

J is TRBJ2-5 and V is TRBV5-1; the match to TRBD2 covers 8 bases. The germline gives CDR1 SGHRS, CDR2 YFSETQ. The CDR3 has 15 residues. Losses at the gene ends were 4 bases for V and 3 bases for J; bases not matched to a gene: 8. CDR3 DNA sequence: TGCGCCAGCAGCCCCTCCGGAGCGGGAGAAGAGACCCAGTACTTC. Translating it yields CASSPSGAGEETQYF.

The rearrangement joins TRBV28 to TRBJ1-2, with a possible D match to TRBD1 (5 bases). Per germline, CDR1 MDHEN and CDR2 SYDVKM. Trimming shortened V by 4 bases and J by 1 base, and 19 bases separated the two germline ends. CDR3 size: 17 residues. The CDR3 DNA reads TGTGCCAGCAGTTCCCCCTCACACGGACACGATAACTATGGCTACACCTTC. It encodes CASSSPSHGHDNYGYTF.

This clone was counted at least ten times. This chain uses TRBV4-1 with TRBJ2-2; D is perhaps TRBD1 (6 bases). The V gene lost 2 bases and the J gene lost 4 bases, with 11 bases spanning the gap. Germline V lookup: CDR1 MGHRA, CDR2 YSYEKL. CDR3 length: 15 residues. The DNA for the CDR3 is TGCGCCAGCAGCCAAATACAGGGTGCCACCGGGGAGCTGTTTTTT. This encodes CASSQIQGATGELFF.

CDR3 region: CASSFPGLAGGDTQYF. For the CDR3, the DNA is TGTGCCAGCAGCTTCCCAGGACTAGCGGGAGGAGATACGCAGTATTTT. The chain joins TRBV5-4 to TRBJ2-3, with 14 bases fitting TRBD2. The J segment lost 5 bases and the V segment lost 2 bases, leaving 4 bases of the junction unmatched. The CDR3 length is 16 residues. Germline V gene lookup returns CDR1 SGHNT and CDR2 YYREEE (reference sequence).

The chain uses TRBV2 and TRBJ2-7; D remains ambiguous. The germline V gene has CDR1 SNHLY and CDR2 FYNNEI. The CDR3 is 14 residues long. V dropped 0 bases and J dropped 0 bases, with 6 bases sitting between them. Written as DNA, the CDR3 is TGTGCCAGCAGTGAAGCCGCGAGCTCCTACGAGCAGTACTTC. Protein product: CASSEAASSYEQYF.

In its sample, this clone was seen a few times. The V and J genes are TRBV7-2 and TRBJ2-1, with D tentatively TRBD2 (5 bases). V was shortened by 1 base and J by 6 bases, with 13 bases between the two germline ends. This CDR3 comprises 15 residues. The germline gives CDR1 SGHTA, CDR2 FQGNSA. The DNA of the CDR3 is TGTGCCAGCAGCTTAGAAAGGGTACGGGGCAATGAGCAGTTCTTC. Translated, it gives CASSLERVRGNEQFF. Full variable domain (missing parts from reference TRBV7-2 and TRBJ2-1): GAGVSQSPSNKVTEKGKDVELRCDPISGHTALYWYRQSLGQGLEFLIYFQGNSAPDKSGLPSDRFSAERTGGSVSTLTIQRTQQEDSAVYLCASSLERVRGNEQFFGPGTRLTVL.

The chain joins TRBV5-1 to TRBJ2-5; 8 nucleotides agree with TRBD2. The germline V gene encodes CDR1 SGHRS and CDR2 YFSETQ. V was clipped by 7 bases and J by 4 bases; unmatched bases: 9. This CDR3 region has 14 residues. This CDR3 is CASDPGLATETQYF. Here the CDR3 DNA reads TGCGCCAGCGACCCTGGACTAGCAACAGAGACCCAGTACTTC.

The genes are TRBV2 and TRBJ2-5; D remains ambiguous. Germline V lookup: CDR1 SNHLY, CDR2 FYNNEI. V was clipped by 7 bases and J by 0 bases, with 3 bases between them. The CDR3 extends over 11 amino acids. The CDR3 bases are TGTGCCAGCACGTACCAAGAGACCCAGTACTTC. Protein product: CASTYQETQYF.

The chain carries TRBV30 and TRBJ2-2; D may be TRBD1 (6 bases). Germline values: CDR1 GTSNPN, CDR2 SVGIG (reference sequence). The CDR3 length is 14 residues. V was cut by 4 bases and J by 3 bases, with 12 bases left in between. CDR3 sequence (DNA): TGTGCCTGGAAAGCAGGGGATTACACCGGGGAGCTGTTTTTT. It translates to CAWKAGDYTGELFF.

The count of this clone is one. In DNA, the CDR3 is TGTGCCAGCAGTCAACCCGGGACAGGGGATACACTTAGCAATCAGCCCCAGCATTTT. Translation: CASSQPGTGDTLSNQPQHF. This chain joins TRBV6-6 and TRBJ1-5, with TRBD1 matching 10 bases. Germline-derived CDR1 and CDR2 are MNHNY and SVGAGI (reference sequence). This CDR3 has 19 amino acids. J gave up 0 bases and V 5 bases, and 13 bases lay outside the gene matches.

The V call is TRBV5-1, the J call TRBJ2-3; 8 bases fit TRBD1. The length of the CDR3 is 15 residues. V was clipped by 2 bases and J by 6 bases; unmatched bases: 8. Germline CDR1 is SGHRS and CDR2 is YFSETQ. Written as DNA, the CDR3 is TGCGCCAGCAGCTTTGGGCAGGGGGCGCGTGATACGCAGTATTTT. Translated, it gives CASSFGQGARDTQYF.

This clone appeared once. The rearrangement links TRBV7-8 to TRBJ1-5; TRBD1 is a possible D gene (5 bases). Per the germline V gene, CDR1 is SGHVS and CDR2 is FQNEAQ. The CDR3 extends over 14 amino acids. Trimming cost V 4 bases and J 5 bases, with 12 bases left between them. The CDR3 sequence is CASSSPPGDQPQHF. DNA of the CDR3: TGTGCCAGCAGCTCCCCTCCGGGGGATCAGCCCCAGCATTTT.

This clone came up once. The gene calls are TRBV25-1 and TRBJ2-2; TRBD1 matches 9 bases. The CDR3 contains 15 residues. V trimming: 4 bases; J trimming: 6 bases; junction bases outside the gene matches: 6. Germline lookup yields CDR1 MGHDK and CDR2 SYGVNS. The CDR3 coding sequence is TGTGCCAGCAGTGCGTCCACAGGGGGCTCCGGGGAGCTGTTTTTT. It specifies CASSASTGGSGELFF.

This clone showed up many times. The chain links TRBV4-1 to TRBJ2-7; D is uncertain. Germline V lookup: CDR1 MGHRA, CDR2 YSYEKL. CDR3 length equals 14 residues. V gave up 3 bases and J gave up 5 bases, with 14 bases separating them. The chain's CDR3 is CASSHNSVLDEQYF. CDR3 sequence (DNA): TGCGCCAGCAGCCATAATTCGGTACTCGACGAGCAGTACTTC.

The rearrangement uses TRBV5-1 and TRBJ2-1, with D unclear. CDR3 length equals 14 residues. CDR1 is SGHRS and CDR2 is YFSETQ in the germline V gene. Trimming left V 2 bases short and J 0 bases short, with 6 bases between. The chain's CDR3 is CASSFPSSYNEQFF. CDR3 sequence (DNA): TGCGCCAGCAGCTTCCCCAGCTCCTACAATGAGCAGTTCTTC.

V usage is TRBV7-9 and J usage is TRBJ2-6; 8 nucleotides match TRBD1. The length of the CDR3 is 18 residues. Germline CDR1 and CDR2: SEHNR and FQNEAQ (reference sequence). Trimming at V came to 1 base and at J to 0 bases, leaving 5 bases not matched to a gene. The CDR3 region is CASSLVPGTGSGANVLTF. CDR3 DNA: TGTGCCAGCAGCTTAGTTCCAGGGACAGGCTCTGGGGCCAACGTCCTGACTTTC.

The gene calls are TRBV19 and TRBJ2-1, with 8 bases aligning to TRBD2. The V and J ends lost 5 bases and 5 bases, in that order; junction bases with no gene match: 5. Germline V gives CDR1 LNHDA, CDR2 SQIVND (reference sequence). The CDR3 has 14 residues. CDR3 nucleotides: TGTGCCAGTAGTGGCGGGAGGACCAACAATGAGCAGTTCTTC. Translated: CASSGGRTNNEQFF.

Many counts were recorded for this clone. V and J are TRBV24-1 and TRBJ2-5, with 7 bases fitting TRBD1. The germline gives CDR1 KGHDR, CDR2 SFDVKD. CDR3 size: 15 residues. V gave up 4 bases and J gave up 1 base; unmatched junction bases: 5. The CDR3 bases are TGTGCCACCAGTGACACGACAGGGCCCCAAGAGACCCAGTACTTC. Translation: CATSDTTGPQETQYF.

This chain joins TRBV10-3 and TRBJ2-1; TRBD2 matches 8 bases. The germline gives CDR1 ENHRY, CDR2 SYGVKD. V was pared by 4 bases and J by 9 bases, with 11 bases of the junction left unmatched. The CDR3 has 15 amino acids. CDR3 sequence (DNA): TGTGCCATCAGTGCCGGACTAGCAGGGGTCCCTGAGCAGTTCTTC. It yields the protein CAISAGLAGVPEQFF.

A few counts support this clone. The J gene is TRBJ2-1, the V gene TRBV6-5; TRBD2 agrees at 8 bases. The CDR3 totals 13 residues. The germline gives CDR1 MNHEY, CDR2 SVGAGI. V lost 6 bases, J lost 11 bases, and 9 bases stayed unmatched. CDR3 sequence reads: CASRTSARPKQFF. DNA of the CDR3: TGTGCCAGCAGGACTAGCGCCCGGCCGAAGCAGTTCTTC.

The chain links TRBV27 to TRBJ2-3; 11 bases line up with TRBD2. CDR3 length equals 15 residues. CDR1 MNHEY and CDR2 SMNVEV come from the germline V gene (reference sequence). V dropped 4 bases and J dropped 4; count of bases not matched to a gene: 4. CDR3 sequence reads: CASSSLAGVSDTQYF. CDR3 coding DNA: TGTGCCAGCAGTTCACTAGCGGGAGTGTCAGATACGCAGTATTTT.

V gene TRBV6-5 combines with J gene TRBJ2-3, with 9 bases fitting TRBD2. Trimming at V came to 5 bases and at J to 4 bases, leaving 7 bases not matched to a gene. The CDR3 has 15 amino acids. CDR1 is MNHEY, CDR2 SVGAGI, per germline. CDR3 in DNA: TGTGCCAGCAGTAGCGGGAGGTGGTTAGCAGATACGCAGTATTTT. As protein: CASSSGRWLADTQYF.

The V call is TRBV10-1, the J call TRBJ1-5, with D possibly TRBD1 on 6 matching bases. Germline V gene sequence: CDR1 WNHNN, CDR2 SYGVQD (reference sequence). The V end lost 3 bases, the J end lost 2 bases, and 14 bases lay between the germline ends. CDR3 length: 16 amino acids. The CDR3 is CASSDRGRSGNQPQHF. The DNA of the CDR3 is TGCGCCAGCAGTGACAGGGGAAGGAGTGGCAATCAGCCCCAGCATTTT.